Sequencing of this TCR beta chain was carried out in a study of blood T cell repertoires in COVID-19. Sequencing used immunoSEQ multiplex PCR; TCRdb keeps in-frame clones, though not all of them. The table has approximately 240,000 clones, more than 60% seen once; the top ten hold 3% to 4%. Germline V gene data show CDR1 as MNHNS and CDR2 as SASEGT. The CDR3 is 17 amino acids. V was cut by 1 base and J by 0 bases, with 10 bases left in between. The chain uses TRBV6-1 and TRBJ2-6; no clear D gene. The receptor was isolated from a woman aged 40 to 49 with active or convalescent COVID-19. Sequencing was performed on peripheral blood. CDR3 DNA: TGTGCCAGCAGTGAAGATGGCAGACTCTCTGGGGCCAACGTCCTGACTTTC. Its protein is CASSEDGRLSGANVLTF.